This section outlines one TCR beta chain sequence together with its context. It is likely a read error, because the conserved phenylalanine at the end of the CDR3 is missing. CDR3 size: 16 residues. Germline CDR1 SGHAT, CDR2 FQNNGV. The sample is drawn from a study of neurological immune-mediated disorders. Each CDR3 protein is one row after TCRdb ran MiXCR on the 5' RACE reads. The table includes about 38,000 distinct CDR3 sequences, more than 9% detected once. J is TRBJ2-3 and V is TRBV11-2, with unresolved D. The J call is doubtful: the DNA matches TRBJ1-5 better. Sequencing used CD4+ T cells from blood. The origin of this receptor is a young woman with HTLV-1-associated myelopathy (HAM/TSP). The DNA of the CDR3 is TGTGCCAGCAGCTTCGGTCTCCGCGAGCGCACAGATACGCAGCATGTT. Amino acids: CASSFGLRERTDTQHV.